What follows are 10 T cell receptor beta chains derived from one specimen sequenced in a study of cytomegalovirus exposure and HLA in healthy donors. 60 Vbeta and 13 Jbeta primers were used in PCR. Assay: immunoSEQ multiplex PCR; the TCRdb copy retains only in-frame clones and omits some. The sample has roughly 200,000 clones; 76% are singletons. Sequencing was done on a sample of PBMCs. The receptors originated from a man aged 18 to 29 in good health and CMV-seronegative.

The rearrangement links TRBV7-9 to TRBJ1-4; no reliable D call. Germline CDR1 reads SEHNR; CDR2 reads FQNEAQ (reference sequence). Trimming shortened V by 8 bases and J by 4 bases, and 5 bases separated the two germline ends. The CDR3 sequence is 11 residues long. The CDR3, as DNA: TGTGCCAGCCGTAATAATGAAAAACTGTTTTTT. Translated, it gives CASRNNEKLFF.

V and J are TRBV5-4 and TRBJ2-1, with D perhaps matching TRBD2 (6 bases). Germline V gives CDR1 SGHNT, CDR2 YYREEE (reference sequence). The CDR3 totals 16 residues. The germline V and J ends were trimmed by 3 bases and 3 bases, with 16 bases remaining between them. The chain's CDR3 is CASSSRTGDFYNEQFF. CDR3 in DNA: TGTGCCAGCAGCTCGAGAACGGGGGACTTCTACAATGAGCAGTTCTTC.

The chain employs TRBV28 and TRBJ2-5, with D possibly TRBD2 on 5 matching bases. The length of the CDR3 is 15 residues. Trimming shortened V by 1 base and J by 0 bases, and 9 bases separated the two germline ends. Germline CDR1 is MDHEN and CDR2 is SYDVKM. The CDR3 loop is CASSLFPGNQETQYF. The DNA for the CDR3 is TGTGCCAGCAGTTTATTCCCCGGGAACCAAGAGACCCAGTACTTC.

The chain links TRBV28 to TRBJ2-7, with TRBD2 matching over 12 bases. CDR1 MDHEN and CDR2 SYDVKM come from the germline V gene. CDR3 length: 15 residues. The J segment lost 2 bases and the V segment lost 5 bases, leaving 4 bases of the junction unmatched. This CDR3 is CASSPLAGGPYEQYF. The CDR3 DNA reads TGTGCCAGCAGTCCGCTAGCGGGAGGGCCCTACGAGCAGTACTTC. The full variable domain, with the rest looked up from reference TRBV28 and TRBJ2-7, is DVKVTQSSRYLVKRTGEKVFLECVQDMDHENMFWYRQDPGLGLRLIYFSYDVKMKEKGDIPEGYSVSREKKERFSLILESASTNQTSMYLCASSPLAGGPYEQYFGPGTRLTVT.

V and J are TRBV11-2 and TRBJ2-1; D is perhaps TRBD1 (6 bases). This CDR3 contains 13 residues. Germline V gene lookup returns CDR1 SGHAT and CDR2 FQNNGV. V dropped 5 bases and J dropped 6 bases, with 11 bases sitting between them. The CDR3 nucleotides are TGTGCCAGCAGCGGACAGAGGGGCAATGAGCAGTTCTTC. Amino acids: CASSGQRGNEQFF.

The chain is built from TRBV7-9 and TRBJ2-1, with TRBD1 matching over 10 bases. J gave up 8 bases and V 4 bases, and 8 bases lay outside the gene matches. CDR1 is SEHNR and CDR2 is FQNEAQ in the germline V gene (reference sequence). The CDR3 sequence is 15 residues long. CDR3: CASSSGQGPHDEQFF. CDR3 coding DNA: TGTGCCAGCAGCTCGGGACAGGGGCCCCACGATGAGCAGTTCTTC.

This chain connects TRBV7-9 to TRBJ1-1; 8 nucleotides align to TRBD1. Germline CDR1 SEHNR, CDR2 FQNEAQ (reference sequence). V was clipped by 2 bases and J by 10 bases; unmatched bases: 6. This CDR3 has 13 amino acids. The CDR3 sequence: CASSLSAGGLAFF. The DNA for the CDR3 is TGTGCCAGCAGCTTATCGGCAGGGGGCCTAGCTTTCTTT.

This clone appeared a few times. CDR3 protein: CASGPKTGNEQFF. CDR3 sequence (DNA): TGTGCTAGTGGTCCTAAGACAGGTAATGAGCAGTTCTTC. This chain connects TRBV12-5 to TRBJ2-1; D possibly corresponds to TRBD1 (6 bases). The CDR3 has 13 amino acids. Germline V lookup: CDR1 LGHNT, CDR2 FRNRAP. V was shortened by 5 bases and J by 7 bases, with 12 bases between the two germline ends.

Comment on this clone: Additional DNA sequences in this sample encode the identical CDR3. The chain links TRBV5-1 to TRBJ2-3; D possibly corresponds to TRBD1 (5 bases). The V gene lost 1 base and the J gene lost 0 bases, with 6 bases spanning the gap. Looked up from germline, CDR1 is SGHRS and CDR2 is YFSETQ. The CDR3 has 14 amino acids. CDR3 bases: TGCGCCAGCAGCTTGCCAGGGAGCACAGATACGCAGTATTTT. Translation: CASSLPGSTDTQYF.

In this sample, this clone turned up once. The chain joins TRBV28 to TRBJ2-1; TRBD2 matches 7 bases. The CDR3 contains 15 residues. The J segment lost 4 bases and the V segment lost 2 bases, leaving 5 bases of the junction unmatched. Germline V lookup: CDR1 MDHEN, CDR2 SYDVKM. CDR3 residues: CASSLGGGKYNEQFF. The CDR3 bases are TGTGCCAGCAGTTTAGGGGGAGGGAAGTACAATGAGCAGTTCTTC.